This T cell receptor beta chain was captured by sequencing in a study of tumor-infiltrating lymphocytes in primary liver carcinoma. Germline assignment: CDR1 WSHSY and CDR2 SAAADI. The CDR3 is made up of 13 amino acids. As for this clonotype: The junction departs from germline at one end; a sequencing error may be responsible.

A primer in the constant region served to generate TCR beta cDNA from roughly 520 ng of total RNA. Slightly modified ARM-PCR, run as three nested multiplex PCR rounds, produced the TCR beta libraries. TRBV1-TRBV30 forward primers paired with a C-beta reverse primer drove the first two PCR rounds, around 10 cycles each. TCRdb reprocessed the multiplex PCR reads via MiXCR and lists one record per CDR3 protein. The table records 99,000 or so distinct CDR3 sequences, approximately 80% of them present only once. Investigators took RNA and DNA out together from roughly 21-30 mg of unsorted bulk tissue. Five discrete regions of every tumor underwent sampling.

Sequences were obtained from liver tumor tissue from sampling region 3. Documented subset: tumor region T3, left-lateral pole. The TCR was taken from a middle-aged man with primary liver carcinoma and hepatitis B virus infection. The V call is TRBV10-2, the J call TRBJ2-3; D gene uncertain. The CDR3 DNA reads TGCGCCAGCAGTGGTACGTGGGTATATACGCAATATTTT. Translated, it gives CASSGTWVYTQYF.